The 30 T cell receptor beta chains below all came from one sample that was sequenced in a study of T cells in Graves' hyperthyroidism and ophthalmopathy. The investigators amplified TCR beta CDR3 regions from RNA transcripts. HTBI primers were used for first-round RT-PCR of the TCR CDR3. One entry per CDR3 protein results from TCRdb running MiXCR on the multiplex PCR reads. The table lists 380,000 or so distinct CDR3 sequences, approximately 15% of them singletons. The material sequenced was blood. The receptors shown here come from a woman in her 30s with Graves' hyperthyroidism.

The sample holds many counts of this clonotype. This chain uses TRBV28 with TRBJ1-1; possibly TRBD1 for D (6 bases). The CDR3 is 15 residues long. V lost 6 bases to trimming and J lost 3 bases, with 17 bases between them. Looked up from germline, CDR1 is MDHEN and CDR2 is SYDVKM. The CDR3 DNA is TGTGCCAGCAGGTTCGATACAGGGAGGGACACTGAAGCTTTCTTT. Translation: CASRFDTGRDTEAFF.

This clonotype has just a few counts. CDR3 sequence (DNA): TGTGCCAGCGGGAGGGGGCGTGGAGAGCAGTACTTC. As protein: CASGRGRGEQYF. The J gene is TRBJ2-7, the V gene TRBV9; D tentatively reads TRBD1 or TRBD2 (7 bases each). The V and J ends lost 7 bases and 7 bases respectively, with 15 bases between them. Germline V gene sequence: CDR1 SGDLS, CDR2 YYNGEE. The CDR3 extends over 12 amino acids.

At least ten counts were recorded for this clonotype. This sequence joins TRBV7-9 and TRBJ2-1, with no clear D. Germline V lookup: CDR1 SEHNR, CDR2 FQNEAQ (reference sequence). The CDR3 length is 14 residues. Trimming removed 1 base from V and 8 bases from J, with 12 bases in between. CDR3 sequence: CASSLEGPVDEQFF. Written as DNA, the CDR3 is TGTGCCAGCAGCTTAGAGGGCCCAGTGGATGAGCAGTTCTTC. The full variable domain, rest sourced from reference TRBV7-9 and TRBJ2-1, is DTGVSQNPRHKITKRGQNVTFRCDPISEHNRLYWYRQTLGQGPEFLTYFQNEAQLEKSRLLSDRFSAERPKGSFSTLEIQRTEQGDSAMYLCASSLEGPVDEQFFGPGTRLTVL.

There are many counts of this clonotype. V and J are TRBV28 and TRBJ1-2; 7 nucleotides line up with TRBD1. Germline CDR1 reads MDHEN; CDR2 reads SYDVKM. J gave up 4 bases and V 4 bases, and 6 bases lay outside the gene matches. This CDR3 contains 14 residues. CDR3 amino acids: CASSYGGTVYGYTF. CDR3 DNA sequence: TGTGCCAGCAGTTATGGCGGGACAGTCTATGGCTACACCTTC.

This clonotype was seen a single time. CDR3 sequence (DNA): TGTGCCAGCAGTGAAGTTGGGGGACAGGGTTTTGGCACCGGGGAGCTGTTTTTT. It translates to CASSEVGGQGFGTGELFF. The chain links TRBV2 to TRBJ2-2; 9 bases are a match to TRBD1. The V and J ends lost 1 base and 4 bases, in that order; junction bases with no gene match: 10. In germline, CDR1 is SNHLY, CDR2 FYNNEI. This CDR3 is built from 18 residues.

The V call is TRBV10-3, the J call TRBJ2-1; D unclear. Germline V gene lookup returns CDR1 ENHRY and CDR2 SYGVKD. Trimming stripped 3 bases from V and 8 bases from J, with 17 bases between. This CDR3 has 15 residues. Here the CDR3 DNA reads TGTGCCATCAGTGACTATCGACTTGCCAGCGATGAGCAGTTCTTC. Its translation is CAISDYRLASDEQFF.

This clonotype was found many times. The chain links TRBV6-1 to TRBJ2-1; 7 bases fit TRBD2. The ends lost 5 bases at V and 0 bases at J; junction bases unmatched: 7. CDR3 size: 16 residues. CDR1 is MNHNS, CDR2 SASEGT, per germline. The CDR3 sequence: CASSYSGSSSYNEQFF. CDR3 DNA: TGTGCCAGCAGTTATAGCGGGTCAAGCTCCTACAATGAGCAGTTCTTC.

This clonotype was found a few times. The chain has TRBV5-6 and TRBJ2-5; D not resolved. Trimming stripped 1 base from V and 4 bases from J, with 11 bases between. Germline CDR1 reads SGHDT; CDR2 reads YYEEEE. This CDR3 has 14 amino acids. CDR3 nucleotides: TGTGCCAGCAGCTTGCCCTTGGGGATAGAGACCCAGTACTTC. It codes for CASSLPLGIETQYF.

This clonotype was counted ten times or more. The chain uses TRBV12-3 or TRBV12-4 and TRBJ1-3; the D is unclear. There are 14 residues in the CDR3. V shed 3 bases and J shed 5 bases, with 11 bases lying between them. The CDR3 is CASSLARLRNTIYF. DNA of the CDR3: TGTGCCAGCAGTTTGGCCAGGCTTAGAAACACCATATATTTT.

The chain is built from TRBV4-1 and TRBJ2-3; tentative D call: TRBD2 (6 bases). The V gene's germline CDR1 is MGHRA and CDR2 YSYEKL. The CDR3 sequence is 15 residues long. V dropped 0 bases and J dropped 3 bases, with 10 bases sitting between them. The DNA of the CDR3 is TGCGCCAGCAGCCAAGAAGGGCGGGGTACAGATACGCAGTATTTT. Its translation is CASSQEGRGTDTQYF.

This chain links TRBV29-1 with TRBJ1-2; D gene uncertain. Germline V gives CDR1 SQVTM, CDR2 ANQGSEA. V was cut by 3 bases and J by 2 bases, with 16 bases left in between. CDR3 length: 15 residues. DNA for the CDR3: TGCAGCGTTGATTCCTCGACAAGTTGGAACTATGGCTACACCTTC. Translation: CSVDSSTSWNYGYTF.

This clonotype was seen a handful of times. The chain has TRBV30 and TRBJ2-1, with D hard to call. CDR1 and CDR2 from the germline V gene are GTSNPN and SVGIG (reference sequence). The CDR3 runs 14 residues. The V end was cut by 4 bases, the J end by 6 bases, with 16 bases between. The CDR3 coding sequence is TGTGCCTGGAAGGAGTCCCCATCCAGCAATGAGCAGTTCTTC. The encoded protein is CAWKESPSSNEQFF.

The chain employs TRBV12-3 or TRBV12-4 and TRBJ2-1; D may be TRBD2 (5 bases). The CDR3 consists of 13 residues. Trimming took off 8 bases at V and 4 bases at J, with 12 bases between the two ends. Here the CDR3 DNA reads TGTGCCAGCGGGGAGCGGATTTACAATGAGCAGTTCTTC. Encoded protein: CASGERIYNEQFF.

V is TRBV10-1 and J is TRBJ2-1; D is undetermined. CDR3 length equals 14 residues. In germline, CDR1 is WNHNN, CDR2 SYGVQD (reference sequence). The V end was cut by 2 bases, the J end by 7 bases, with 12 bases between. The CDR3 region is CASSEGPLSNEQFF. CDR3 nucleotides: TGCGCCAGCAGTGAGGGCCCTCTATCGAATGAGCAGTTCTTC.

The CDR3: CASSISPKSGANVLTF. CDR3 bases: TGTGCCAGTAGTATCTCTCCGAAGTCTGGGGCCAACGTCCTGACTTTC. The chain has TRBV19 and TRBJ2-6, with D unresolved. Trimming stripped 3 bases from V and 1 base from J, with 10 bases between. The CDR3 has 16 residues. The germline V gene has CDR1 LNHDA and CDR2 SQIVND (reference sequence). Full variable domain (rest looked up from reference TRBV19 and TRBJ2-6): DGGITQSPKYLFRKEGQNVTLSCEQNLNHDAMYWYRQDPGQGLRLIYYSQIVNDFQKGDIAEGYSVSREKKESFPLTVTSAQKNPTAFYLCASSISPKSGANVLTFGAGSRLTVL.

The V and J genes are TRBV7-9 and TRBJ2-7; D gene unclear. Germline values: CDR1 SEHNR, CDR2 FQNEAQ (reference sequence). This CDR3 is built from 14 residues. V shed 2 bases and J shed 0 bases, with 8 bases lying between them. CDR3: CASSLYPDSYEQYF. In DNA, the CDR3 is TGTGCCAGCAGCTTATATCCCGACTCCTACGAGCAGTACTTC.

This clonotype was recorded at least ten times. The chain has TRBV12-3 or TRBV12-4 and TRBJ1-2; 8 bases agree with TRBD1. The CDR3 loop spans 12 amino acids. The V and J ends lost 10 bases and 3 bases, in that order; junction bases with no gene match: 4. This chain's CDR3 is CATQGADYGYTF. Here the CDR3 DNA reads TGTGCCACCCAGGGGGCCGACTATGGCTACACCTTC.

Only a few counts were recorded for this clonotype. The chain employs TRBV2 and TRBJ2-2, with TRBD1 matching 10 bases. The CDR3 sequence is 15 residues long. CDR1 and CDR2 (germline): SNHLY, FYNNEI. V was clipped by 7 bases and J by 1 base; unmatched bases: 3. The CDR3 protein is CASTGQGWNTGELFF. CDR3 DNA sequence: TGTGCCAGCACGGGACAGGGGTGGAACACCGGGGAGCTGTTTTTT.

The chain employs TRBV5-6 and TRBJ2-2; 8 bases fit TRBD2. The V gene end was trimmed by 1 base and the J gene end by 0 bases; junction bases not matched to a gene: 2. CDR1 SGHDT and CDR2 YYEEEE come from the germline V gene. The CDR3 sequence is 16 residues long. This chain's CDR3 is CASSLPGGPNTGELFF. The CDR3 DNA reads TGTGCCAGCAGCTTGCCGGGGGGGCCGAACACCGGGGAGCTGTTTTTT.

This clonotype was seen ten or more times. The chain uses TRBV5-5 and TRBJ1-5; D is uncertain. The length of the CDR3 is 13 residues. Germline V gene sequence: CDR1 SGHKS, CDR2 YYEKEE (reference sequence). V lost 0 bases, J lost 7 bases, and 8 bases lay in between. CDR3 loop: CASSLGLVQPQHF. The CDR3, as DNA: TGTGCCAGCAGCTTGGGCTTGGTACAGCCCCAGCATTTT.

The V call is TRBV29-1, the J call TRBJ2-5, with 7 bases fitting TRBD2. In germline, CDR1 is SQVTM, CDR2 ANQGSEA. This CDR3 comprises 12 residues. The J segment lost 4 bases and the V segment lost 2 bases, leaving 1 base of the junction unmatched. The CDR3 DNA reads as TGCAGCGTTGAAAAGCGGGGAGAGACCCAGTACTTC. As protein: CSVEKRGETQYF.

This clonotype occurred many times. The chain recombines TRBV20-1 with TRBJ2-7; the match to TRBD2 covers 9 bases. This CDR3 has 16 amino acids. Germline lookup yields CDR1 DFQATT and CDR2 SNEGSKA (reference sequence). Trimming removed 1 base from V and 3 bases from J; junction bases left unmatched: 10. The CDR3 loop reads CSARVFTTSGFYEQYF. Here the CDR3 DNA reads TGCAGTGCTAGAGTCTTCACGACTAGCGGTTTCTACGAGCAGTACTTC.

The sample holds a few counts of this clonotype. The chain recombines TRBV7-2 with TRBJ1-2; unclear D gene. CDR1 SGHTA and CDR2 FQGNSA come from the germline V gene. CDR3 size: 13 residues. The germline V and J ends were trimmed by 2 bases and 8 bases, with 12 bases remaining between them. The CDR3 here is CASSLNLVSGYTF. The CDR3 DNA follows: TGTGCCAGCAGCTTAAACTTAGTTTCGGGCTACACCTTC.

This clonotype was seen a handful of times. V usage is TRBV19 and J usage is TRBJ1-5; a weak D match, TRBD1 (5 bases). CDR3 size: 17 residues. The V gene's germline CDR1 is LNHDA and CDR2 SQIVND (reference sequence). V lost 7 bases and J 1 base, leaving 20 bases between the germline ends. CDR3 sequence (DNA): TGTGCCAGTATGTTGTTTTATGCCAGGGAAAGCAATCAGCCCCAGCATTTT. Protein product: CASMLFYARESNQPQHF.

This clonotype was seen ten or more times. V is TRBV6-1 and J is TRBJ1-1; D might be TRBD1 (6 bases). The V gene lost 5 bases and the J gene lost 2 bases, with 15 bases spanning the gap. In germline, CDR1 is MNHNS, CDR2 SASEGT. The CDR3 runs to 15 residues. Written as DNA, the CDR3 is TGTGCCAGCAGTAACTTGGACAGAGTAAACACTGAAGCTTTCTTT. This codes for CASSNLDRVNTEAFF.

This clonotype was detected only a few times. The chain recombines TRBV9 with TRBJ2-7; TRBD2 matches 8 bases. The germline V gene encodes CDR1 SGDLS and CDR2 YYNGEE. J lost 4 bases, V lost 3 bases, and 6 bases had no gene match. The CDR3 extends over 14 amino acids. CDR3 sequence (DNA): TGTGCCAGCAGCGCTGGGACTAGGGGGTACGAGCAGTACTTC. This translates into CASSAGTRGYEQYF. Supplemented by reference TRBV9 and TRBJ2-7, the full variable domain reads DSGVTQTPKHLITATGQRVTLRCSPRSGDLSVYWYQQSLDQGLQFLIQYYNGEERAKGNILERFSAQQFPDLHSELNLSSLELGDSALYFCASSAGTRGYEQYFGPGTRLTVT.

The CDR3 DNA reads TGCAGTGCTAGAGATCTGAAAGGCTACACCTTC. Amino acid sequence: CSARDLKGYTF. The chain links TRBV20-1 to TRBJ1-2, with D uncertain. The V and J ends lost 0 bases and 8 bases respectively, with 7 bases between them. The CDR3 is made up of 11 amino acids. Germline V gene lookup returns CDR1 DFQATT and CDR2 SNEGSKA (reference sequence).

This clonotype showed up many times. This chain connects TRBV28 to TRBJ1-5; D is unresolved. Trimming removed 3 bases from V and 4 bases from J, with 10 bases in between. Germline CDR1 is MDHEN and CDR2 is SYDVKM. The CDR3 is made up of 14 amino acids. CDR3 sequence (DNA): TGTGCCAGCAGTTTTGCCCCCGAAAATCAGCCCCAGCATTTT. Translated: CASSFAPENQPQHF.

This clonotype was recorded only once. The chain employs TRBV11-2 and TRBJ2-3; D uncertain. The CDR3 is 12 residues long. Per the germline V gene, CDR1 is SGHAT and CDR2 is FQNNGV. Deletions cut 5 bases from V and 3 bases from J, with 6 bases between. The CDR3 DNA is TGTGCCAGCAGCATAAGGACAGATACGCAGTATTTT. This translates into CASSIRTDTQYF.

The V and J genes are TRBV7-9 and TRBJ2-3; possibly TRBD2 for D (5 bases). V was pared by 3 bases and J by 2 bases, with 6 bases between. In germline, CDR1 is SEHNR, CDR2 FQNEAQ (reference sequence). The CDR3 is 13 amino acids. The CDR3 DNA reads as TGTGCCAGCAGCTTCGGGGACACAGATACGCAGTATTTT. It encodes CASSFGDTDTQYF. Drawing the rest from reference TRBV7-9 and TRBJ2-3, the complete variable domain is DTGVSQNPRHKITKRGQNVTFRCDPISEHNRLYWYRQTLGQGPEFLTYFQNEAQLEKSRLLSDRFSAERPKGSFSTLEIQRTEQGDSAMYLCASSFGDTDTQYFGPGTRLTVL.